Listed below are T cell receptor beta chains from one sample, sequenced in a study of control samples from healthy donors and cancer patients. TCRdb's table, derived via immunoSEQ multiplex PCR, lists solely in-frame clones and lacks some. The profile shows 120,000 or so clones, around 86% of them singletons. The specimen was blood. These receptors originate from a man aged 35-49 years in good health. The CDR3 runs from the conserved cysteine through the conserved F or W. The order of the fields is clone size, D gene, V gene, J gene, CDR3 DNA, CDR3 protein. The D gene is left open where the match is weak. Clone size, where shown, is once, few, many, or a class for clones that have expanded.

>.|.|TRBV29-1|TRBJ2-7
TGCAGCGTTGAAGAAGGGCGGGGTTACTACTTC
CSVEEGRGYYF
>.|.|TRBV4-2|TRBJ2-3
TGTGCCAGCAGCCAAGATGGATCTAGGGCTTATACGCAGTATTTT
CASSQDGSRAYTQYF
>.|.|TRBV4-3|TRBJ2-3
TGCGCCAGCAGCCATGCGGCCACTCGAGGTACGCAGTATTTT
CASSHAATRGTQYF
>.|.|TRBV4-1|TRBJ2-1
TGCGCCAGCAGCCAAGATCCCACGTCATTCGATGAGCAGTTCTTC
CASSQDPTSFDEQFF
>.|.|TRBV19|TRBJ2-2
TGTGCCAGTAGTACCGACAGAATGAACGCCGGGGAGCTGTTTTTT
CASSTDRMNAGELFF
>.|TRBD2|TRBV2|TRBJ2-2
TGTGCCAGCAGCCAAACTAGCGGGGGATTAGGGGAGCTGTTTTTT
CASSQTSGGLGELFF
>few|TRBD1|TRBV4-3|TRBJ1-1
TGCGCCAGCAGCCAAGGAAGACAGGGTTACACTGAAGCTTTCTTT
CASSQGRQGYTEAFF
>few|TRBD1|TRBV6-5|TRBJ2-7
TGTGCCAGCAGTTCGACAGGGTTTACCTACGAGCAGTACTTC
CASSSTGFTYEQYF
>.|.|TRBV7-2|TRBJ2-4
TGTGCCAGCAGTTTAAGGGGGGCCAAAAACATTCAGTACTTC
CASSLRGAKNIQYF
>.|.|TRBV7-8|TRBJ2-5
TGTGCCAGCAGCTTAGGACAAAATGGGGCCCAGTACTTC
CASSLGQNGAQYF
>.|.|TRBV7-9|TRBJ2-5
TGTGCCAGCAGCAAATCAGGTGGAGAGACCCAGTACTTC
CASSKSGGETQYF
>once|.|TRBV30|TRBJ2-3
TGTGCCTGGAGCTTAAATAGCGGCACAGATACGCAGTATTTT
CAWSLNSGTDTQYF
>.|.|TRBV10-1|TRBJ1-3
TGCGCCAGCAGTGATGGCTACTCTGGAAACACCATATATTTT
CASSDGYSGNTIYF
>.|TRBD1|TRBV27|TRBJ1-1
TGTGCCAGCAGTTTCAAGGGGGCCCCCCCGAACACTGAAGCTTTCTTT
CASSFKGAPPNTEAFF
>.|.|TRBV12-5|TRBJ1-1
TGTGCTAGTGCCGGCTTACTTCTAAGCGGCACTGAAGCTTTCTTT
CASAGLLLSGTEAFF
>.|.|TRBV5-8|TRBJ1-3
TGTGCCAGCAGCCCCGGGCCCAGCTCTGGAAACACCATATATTTT
CASSPGPSSGNTIYF
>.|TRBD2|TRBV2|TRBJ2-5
TGTGCCAGCAGTGCGGGACTAGCAGATGAGACCCAGTACTTC
CASSAGLADETQYF
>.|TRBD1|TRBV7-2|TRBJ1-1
TGTGCCAGCAGCTTACAAGAGGGGGCATATTCTGAAGCTTTCTTT
CASSLQEGAYSEAFF
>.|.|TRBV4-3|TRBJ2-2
TGCGCCAGCAGCCAAGATAGGCCCATCAGTGGGGCTTTCCGGGAGCTGTTTTTT
CASSQDRPISGAFRELFF
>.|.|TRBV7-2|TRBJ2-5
TGTGCCAGCAGCCAACAAGAGACCCAGTACTTC
CASSQQETQYF
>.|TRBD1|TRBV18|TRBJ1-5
TGTGCCAGCTCATCGACAGGGGGCAATCAGCCCCAGCATTTT
CASSSTGGNQPQHF
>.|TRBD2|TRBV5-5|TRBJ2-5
TGTGCCAGCAGCTTGTTAGCGGGGGGCGGCGGGCAGACCCAGTACTTC
CASSLLAGGGGQTQYF
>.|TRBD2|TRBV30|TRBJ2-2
TGTGCCTGGAGTGCGGGGGGGCCAGGCGGCGGGGAGCTGTTTTTT
CAWSAGGPGGGELFF
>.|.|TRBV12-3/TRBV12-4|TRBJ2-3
TGTGCCAGCAGCACCTTCGCGGGGGATACGCAGTATTTT
CASSTFAGDTQYF
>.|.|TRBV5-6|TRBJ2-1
TGTGCCAGCAGCTGGGATACTCCCCGCTCCTACAATGAGCAGTTCTTC
CASSWDTPRSYNEQFF
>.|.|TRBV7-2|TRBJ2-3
TGTGCCAGCAGCCCCTGGAGCACAGATACGCAGTATTTT
CASSPWSTDTQYF
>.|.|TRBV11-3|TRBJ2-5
TGTGCCAGCAGCTTAGATTATCGGGGGCCGGGAGAGACCCAGTACTTC
CASSLDYRGPGETQYF
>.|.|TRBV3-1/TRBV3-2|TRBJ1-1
TGTGCCAGCAGCCAAGTAGGGACTGAAGCTTTCTTT
CASSQVGTEAFF
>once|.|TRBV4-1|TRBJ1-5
TGCGCCAGCAACCCCAACGGGGGCAATCAGCCCCAGCATTTT
CASNPNGGNQPQHF
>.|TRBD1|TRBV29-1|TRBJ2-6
TGCAGCGTTCCTGAGGGACAGTACTTCTCTGGGGCCAACGTCCTGACTTTC
CSVPEGQYFSGANVLTF
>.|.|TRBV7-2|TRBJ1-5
TGTGCCAGCAGCCCATTTGGCGATAGCAATCAGCCCCAGCATTTT
CASSPFGDSNQPQHF
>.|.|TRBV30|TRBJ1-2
TGTGCCTGGGCCGTGGGGGGGGGATCCCGTGGCTACACCTTC
CAWAVGGGSRGYTF
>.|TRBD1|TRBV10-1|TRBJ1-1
TGCGCCAGCAGTGTTGCCGGGACAGACACTGAAGCTTTCTTT
CASSVAGTDTEAFF
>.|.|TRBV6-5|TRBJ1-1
TGTGCCAGCACCTCGACGGGGACTGAAGCTTTCTTT
CASTSTGTEAFF
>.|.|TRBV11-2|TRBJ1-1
TGTGCCAGCAGCTACCTTACAGGCAGGGCTTTCTTT
CASSYLTGRAFF
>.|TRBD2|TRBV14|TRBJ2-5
TGTGCCAGCAGCCCCTACTGGAGCGGGGGACAAGAGACCCAGTACTTC
CASSPYWSGGQETQYF
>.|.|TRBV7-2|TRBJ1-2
TGTGCCAGCAGCCTATCCTGGACAGACGGATATGGCTACACCTTC
CASSLSWTDGYGYTF